A single sample is the source of the 5 T cell receptor beta chains below, sequenced in a study of technical replicates of blood from several donors. Clones were read by immunoSEQ multiplex PCR, and TCRdb kept only the in-frame ones, dropping some. The sample includes under 95,000 clones, around 94% seen only once; the top ten take 0.25%. The sample taken for sequencing was T cells isolated from PBMCs. Receptors originate from a human donor in good health.

The chain uses TRBV19 and TRBJ2-7, with a tentative D call TRBD1 (5 bases). The germline V gene encodes CDR1 LNHDA and CDR2 SQIVND (reference sequence). There are 13 residues in the CDR3. V was pared by 4 bases and J by 7 bases, with 14 bases between. The CDR3 nucleotides are TGTGCCAGTAGTAGCCAGGGCCGTTGGGAGCAGTACTTC. Translated, it gives CASSSQGRWEQYF. The variable domain in full, completed from reference TRBV19 and TRBJ2-7, reads DGGITQSPKYLFRKEGQNVTLSCEQNLNHDAMYWYRQDPGQGLRLIYYSQIVNDFQKGDIAEGYSVSREKKESFPLTVTSAQKNPTAFYLCASSSQGRWEQYFGPGTRLTVT.

This clone was recorded once. The chain joins TRBV5-8 to TRBJ1-6; D is unresolved. The CDR3 is 14 amino acids. The V end was cut by 2 bases, the J end by 3 bases, with 6 bases between. Germline CDR1 SGHTS, CDR2 YDEGEE. CDR3 region: CASSLEDYNSPLHF. The CDR3 bases are TGTGCCAGCAGCTTAGAGGACTATAATTCACCCCTCCACTTT. The variable domain in full, completed from reference TRBV5-8 and TRBJ1-6, reads EAGVTQSPTHLIKTRGQQATLRCSPISGHTSVYWYQQALGLGLQFLLWYDEGEERNRGNFPPRFSGRQFPNYSSELNVNALELEDSALYLCASSLEDYNSPLHFGNGTRLTVT.

The chain couples TRBV7-9 to TRBJ2-5; 8 bases match TRBD2. The CDR3 has 14 amino acids. Per germline, CDR1 SEHNR and CDR2 FQNEAQ (reference sequence). V dropped 8 bases and J dropped 1; count of bases not matched to a gene: 6. CDR3 sequence reads: CASGAGVTQETQYF. The CDR3 DNA follows: TGTGCCAGCGGAGCGGGGGTTACCCAAGAGACCCAGTACTTC.

The chain recombines TRBV7-3 with TRBJ1-1; 12 bases are a match to TRBD1. The CDR3 length is 19 residues. V gave up 4 bases and J gave up 2 bases; unmatched junction bases: 14. The V gene's germline CDR1 is SGHTA and CDR2 FQGTGA. The CDR3 protein is CASSSQPTPGQGANTEAFF. CDR3 DNA: TGTGCCAGCAGCTCACAACCTACTCCGGGACAGGGGGCCAACACTGAAGCTTTCTTT.

This clone was recorded once. This sequence joins TRBV29-1 and TRBJ1-1; D not certain. The V end was cut by 2 bases, the J end by 5 bases, with 9 bases between. Germline V lookup: CDR1 SQVTM, CDR2 ANQGSEA. CDR3 length equals 12 residues. For the CDR3, the DNA is TGCAGCGTTGAACCGGGGAGGACTGAAGCTTTCTTT. It encodes CSVEPGRTEAFF.